A selection of T cell receptor beta chains follows, all from one sample in a study of regulatory dendritic cells for organ transplantation. The table came from immunoSEQ multiplex PCR; TCRdb's copy has only in-frame clones and leaves some out. The sample carries 34,000 or so clones, around 90% recorded once. Sequenced: naive CD4+ T cells from blood. The source of these receptors is a human donor in good health. Both conserved end residues are part of each CDR3. A D gene is named only where the DNA matches it firmly. For some rows the clone size is stated as once, few or many, or as a class when expanded; others skip it.

j_gene	abundance	v_gene	d_gene	CDR3nt	CDR3aa
TRBJ2-3	.	TRBV19	TRBD1	TGTGCCAGTAGTATGGAAAATGAGGGGGCTCTGGGCACAGATACGCAGTATTTT	CASSMENEGALGTDTQYF
TRBJ1-5	few	TRBV19	.	TGTGCCAGTAGTCGTCAACAGGGGCCCCAGCATTTT	CASSRQQGPQHF
TRBJ2-2	.	TRBV9	TRBD2	TGTGCCAGCAGCGTCGGGACTAGGAACACCGGGGAGCTGTTTTTT	CASSVGTRNTGELFF
TRBJ2-7	few	TRBV10-2	TRBD1	TGCGCCAGCAGTTTAAGAACCGGGACAGGGGAAAACGAGCAGTACTTC	CASSLRTGTGENEQYF
TRBJ2-7	.	TRBV10-3	.	TGTGCCATCAGTGACATGTACGAGCAGTACTTC	CAISDMYEQYF
TRBJ1-2	few	TRBV7-2	.	TGTGCCAGCAGCTTAGAGCGGTCGGGCTATGGCTACACCTTC	CASSLERSGYGYTF
TRBJ1-4	.	TRBV4-1	TRBD1	TGCGCCAGCAGGGGGGCGGACAGGAGTAATGAAAAACTGTTTTTT	CASRGADRSNEKLFF
TRBJ2-7	.	TRBV7-3	.	TGTGCCAGCAGCTTAATGCCCGGGAACGAGCAGTACTTC	CASSLMPGNEQYF
TRBJ2-2	.	TRBV7-2	.	TGTGCCAGCAGCTTAACAGGCCCCGGGGAGCTGTTTTTT	CASSLTGPGELFF
TRBJ1-2	.	TRBV5-6	.	TGTGCCAGCAGCTTATTGGGCGGACCTAACTATGGCTACACCTTC	CASSLLGGPNYGYTF
TRBJ2-5	.	TRBV9	.	TGTGCCAGCAGCGCAGATCAAGGTGGAAGGGGAGAGACCCAGTACTTC	CASSADQGGRGETQYF